These T cell receptor beta chains were read from a single sample in a study of early T cells in non-severe SARS-CoV-2 infection. TCRdb independently ran MiXCR on the 5' RACE reads; one entry per CDR3 protein. The sample lists about 64,000 distinct CDR3 sequences, 20% occurring once. Sequencing used whole blood, obtained at baseline. Source of these receptors: an adult who was a healthcare worker with PCR-confirmed SARS-CoV-2 infection or an uninfected control (not recorded which). CDR3s include the opening cysteine and the closing phenylalanine or tryptophan. A D gene is named only where the DNA matches it firmly. Only some rows state a clone size, as once, few, many or a class for expanded clones.

TRBV13,-,TRBJ1-4,-,CASSPSRATNEKLFF,TGTGCCAGCAGCCCTAGCAGAGCAACTAATGAAAAACTGTTTTTT
TRBV6-1,-,TRBJ2-3,TRBD2,CASSPGGGPDTQYF,TGTGCCAGCAGTCCCGGGGGGGGCCCAGATACGCAGTATTTT
TRBV19,-,TRBJ2-3,-,CASTDSQTLTDTQYF,TGTGCCAGTACAGACTCGCAAACCCTCACAGATACGCAGTATTTT
TRBV7-9,few,TRBJ1-1,-,CASSLGGQTEAFF,TGTGCCAGCAGCTTGGGGGGCCAGACTGAAGCTTTCTTT
TRBV3-1,few,TRBJ2-1,TRBD2,CASGRRGAPSGEQFF,TGTGCCAGCGGGCGGCGGGGGGCCCCATCGGGTGAGCAGTTCTTC
TRBV20-1,-,TRBJ2-1,-,CSAGRGPVYNVQFF,TGCAGTGCCGGTCGGGGGCCGGTGTACAATGTGCAGTTCTTC
TRBV29-1,-,TRBJ2-5,-,CSVESGTQYF,TGCAGCGTTGAGTCTGGGACCCAGTACTTC
TRBV21-1,few,TRBJ1-1,-,CASSKRDYWINTEAFF,TGTGCCAGCAGCAAGCGGGACTATTGGATTAACACTGAAGCTTTCTTT
TRBV20-1,many,TRBJ1-2,-,CSARVRRESYGYTF,TGCAGTGCTAGAGTCAGGAGGGAGAGTTATGGCTACACCTTC
TRBV28,-,TRBJ2-2,TRBD2,CASSSPFLAVNTGELFF,TGTGCCAGCAGTTCCCCCTTCCTAGCGGTGAACACCGGGGAGCTGTTTTTT
TRBV10-3,few,TRBJ2-1,-,CADKGDIDIKQFF,TGTGCCGACAAAGGGGACATCGACATCAAGCAGTTCTTC
TRBV2,few,TRBJ2-3,-,CASMGGSTDTQYF,TGTGCCTCCATGGGGGGCTCCACAGATACGCAGTATTTT
TRBV10-3,many,TRBJ1-5,-,CAISGLEGNQPQHF,TGTGCCATCAGTGGACTGGAGGGGAATCAGCCCCAGCATTTT
TRBV7-6,-,TRBJ2-2,-,CASSLVGETGELFF,TGTGCCAGCAGCTTAGTCGGTGAAACCGGGGAGCTGTTTTTT
TRBV3-1,-,TRBJ2-3,TRBD2,CASSQATSGELATDTQYF,TGTGCCAGCAGCCAAGCGACTAGCGGGGAACTAGCGACAGATACGCAGTATTTT
TRBV5-1,many,TRBJ2-3,-,CASSYGQLDTQYF,TGCGCCAGCAGCTACGGACAGCTAGATACGCAGTATTTT
TRBV19,-,TRBJ2-1,-,CASSIPSYPEQFF,TGTGCCAGTAGTATCCCTTCCTACCCTGAGCAGTTCTTC
TRBV30,-,TRBJ2-3,-,CAWSPRRDTQYF,TGTGCCTGGAGTCCCCGTAGAGATACGCAGTATTTT
TRBV12-5,-,TRBJ2-5,-,CASGLDNLLETQYF,TGTGCTAGTGGTTTGGATAACCTCCTGGAGACCCAGTACTTC
TRBV2,many,TRBJ1-1,-,CATLYSVGDTEAFF,TGTGCCACCCTTTACTCGGTTGGGGACACTGAAGCTTTCTTT
TRBV5-1,-,TRBJ1-2,TRBD1,CASSPGDRTIYGYTF,TGCGCCAGCAGCCCAGGGGACAGGACTATCTATGGCTACACCTTC
TRBV30,few,TRBJ1-1,-,CAWSVPAGKAFF,TGTGCCTGGAGTGTACCAGCAGGGAAAGCTTTCTTT
TRBV10-2,-,TRBJ1-1,-,CASSGRHTEAFF,TGCGCCAGCAGTGGGAGGCACACTGAAGCTTTCTTT
TRBV10-1,-,TRBJ2-1,-,CASRKTTPYNEQFF,TGCGCCAGCAGAAAGACTACCCCCTACAATGAGCAGTTCTTC
TRBV11-2,few,TRBJ1-3,-,CASSSLRSSGNTIYF,TGTGCCAGCAGCTCCTTACGAAGCTCTGGAAACACCATATATTTT
TRBV5-1,-,TRBJ2-1,-,CASSLTTGQAYNEQFF,TGCGCCAGCAGCTTGACAACAGGCCAAGCCTACAATGAGCAGTTCTTC
TRBV4-1,-,TRBJ1-1,-,CASSQEGVMNTEAFF,TGCGCCAGCAGCCAAGAGGGGGTCATGAACACTGAAGCTTTCTTT
TRBV7-6,few,TRBJ2-2,-,CASSLQPGELFF,TGTGCCAGCAGCTTACAGCCCGGGGAGCTGTTTTTT
TRBV5-4,few,TRBJ1-6,-,CASSLPLPTSPLHF,TGTGCCAGCAGCTTGCCCCTCCCGACCTCACCCCTCCACTTT
TRBV30,-,TRBJ1-1,-,CAWRTGHLTEAFF,TGTGCCTGGAGGACCGGACACCTCACTGAAGCTTTCTTT
TRBV6-2/TRBV6-3,-,TRBJ2-2,TRBD1,CASSREDRVISTGELFF,TGTGCCAGCAGCCGAGAGGACAGGGTGATATCCACCGGGGAGCTGTTTTTT
TRBV4-1,-,TRBJ2-7,-,CASSQDFRETYEQYF,TGCGCCAGCAGCCAAGATTTCAGAGAAACCTACGAGCAGTACTTC
TRBV7-9,few,TRBJ1-4,-,CASSPGRQGEKLFF,TGTGCCAGCAGCCCGGGTCGTCAAGGGGAAAAACTGTTTTTT
TRBV10-3,-,TRBJ1-1,TRBD1,CAISQTGPTEAFF,TGTGCCATCAGCCAGACAGGGCCCACTGAAGCTTTCTTT
TRBV5-5,-,TRBJ2-7,-,CASSTAWTDYEQYF,TGTGCCAGCAGCACGGCCTGGACAGACTACGAGCAGTACTTC
TRBV24-1,few,TRBJ2-2,-,CATSDPTENTGELFF,TGTGCCACCAGTGACCCGACAGAAAACACCGGGGAGCTGTTTTTT
TRBV29-1,few,TRBJ1-4,-,CSVRKSEKLFF,TGCAGCGTTAGAAAGAGTGAAAAACTGTTTTTT
TRBV10-3,-,TRBJ2-7,-,CASSGVQRSSYEQYF,TGTGCCAGCTCAGGGGTACAGAGAAGCTCCTACGAGCAGTACTTC
TRBV2,-,TRBJ2-1,-,CASTDSYNEQFF,TGTGCCAGTACTGACTCCTACAATGAGCAGTTCTTC
TRBV7-3,-,TRBJ2-5,-,CASSLTSLETQYF,TGTGCCAGCAGCTTAACTAGCTTGGAGACCCAGTACTTC
TRBV12-2,-,TRBJ2-1,-,CASRPAGRRNNEQFF,TGTGCAAGTCGCCCAGCGGGGCGAAGGAACAATGAGCAGTTCTTC
TRBV3-1,-,TRBJ1-1,TRBD1,CASSVRTGGTEAFF,TGTGCCAGCAGCGTGCGGACAGGGGGCACTGAAGCTTTCTTT
TRBV11-2,-,TRBJ2-3,-,CASSLGLGKGDTQYF,TGTGCCAGCAGCTTAGGACTAGGAAAAGGGGATACGCAGTATTTT
TRBV12-3/TRBV12-4,once,TRBJ2-7,-,CASTFQIDEQYF,TGTGCCAGCACCTTTCAGATTGACGAGCAGTACTTC
TRBV12-3/TRBV12-4,-,TRBJ1-5,-,CASTLGDTSNQPQHF,TGTGCCAGCACCCTGGGGGACACGAGCAATCAGCCCCAGCATTTT
TRBV10-3,few,TRBJ2-1,-,CAISESTVGEQFF,TGTGCCATCAGTGAGTCGACCGTAGGTGAGCAGTTCTTC
TRBV7-9,-,TRBJ2-5,TRBD1,CASHTGTEQETQYF,TGTGCCAGCCATACCGGGACAGAGCAAGAGACCCAGTACTTC
TRBV6-6,-,TRBJ2-7,-,CASSSTQTGPTYEQYF,TGTGCCAGCAGTTCCACCCAAACAGGCCCAACCTACGAGCAGTACTTC
TRBV30,-,TRBJ1-1,TRBD1,CAWSVQGQTEAFF,TGTGCCTGGAGTGTCCAGGGACAGACTGAAGCTTTCTTT
TRBV10-3,few,TRBJ2-1,TRBD1,CAISGRDRDSYNEQFF,TGTGCCATCAGTGGAAGAGACAGGGACTCCTACAATGAGCAGTTCTTC
TRBV30,few,TRBJ1-5,TRBD1,CAWSSSGQGRKPQHF,TGTGCCTGGAGTTCCTCGGGACAGGGAAGAAAGCCCCAGCATTTT
TRBV19,-,TRBJ2-3,TRBD2,CASSSRTSGLGPDTQYF,TGTGCCAGTAGTTCCAGGACTAGCGGGTTAGGCCCAGATACGCAGTATTTT
TRBV12-3/TRBV12-4,-,TRBJ2-3,-,CASSLPDRRTDTQYF,TGTGCCAGCAGTTTACCCGACAGGCGCACAGATACGCAGTATTTT
TRBV20-1,-,TRBJ2-7,-,CSAVGGTYEQYF,TGCAGTGCTGTGGGGGGTACCTACGAGCAGTACTTC
TRBV5-1,few,TRBJ1-4,-,CASSGFPGAELFF,TGCGCCAGCAGCGGATTCCCGGGAGCGGAACTGTTTTTT
TRBV7-9,few,TRBJ1-2,-,CASSQDTANYGYTF,TGTGCCAGCAGCCAGGACACTGCTAACTATGGCTACACCTTC
TRBV12-3/TRBV12-4,-,TRBJ1-6,-,CASSLDLGADSPLHF,TGTGCCAGCAGTTTAGACCTGGGCGCGGATTCACCCCTCCACTTT